Included here is one TCR beta chain sequence, with context. Other nucleotide sequences from this sample produce the same CDR3. The CDR3 spans 13 residues. Germline-derived CDR1 and CDR2 are SGHTA and FQGTGA. V gave up 5 bases and J gave up 1 base, with 8 bases separating them. This sample stems from a study of blood T cell repertoires in COVID-19. Study context: Sources were T cells, B-cell-depleted T cells, or PBMCs; the material itself was cDNA or gDNA.

Source study methods: Counts of nucleated cells, estimated from reference gene primer amplification, were obtained. TCRdb's table, derived via immunoSEQ multiplex PCR, lists solely in-frame clones and lacks some. V, J and clone size were drawn from that table, and D and trimming were deduced from the DNA. The sample carries roughly 250,000 clones, more than 85% recorded once. The chain combines TRBV7-3 with TRBJ1-1; D possibly corresponds to TRBD1 (5 bases). Input material: peripheral blood. The receptor's source is a man aged 25-40 years with acute or convalescent COVID-19. CDR3 residues: CASSAQGNTEAFF. The CDR3, as DNA: TGTGCCAGCAGCGCCCAGGGGAACACTGAAGCTTTCTTT.